Following are 18 T cell receptor beta chains from one sample sequenced in a study of cytomegalovirus exposure and HLA in healthy donors. Clones were sequenced by immunoSEQ multiplex PCR, and TCRdb holds only the in-frame ones, with some missing. Found here are 200,000 to 250,000 clones, over 65% of them singletons; the top ten hold around 5.4%. Sequencing used PBMCs. The receptors shown here come from a woman aged 18-29 years in good health and CMV-seronegative.

The V call is TRBV7-9, the J call TRBJ2-7, with D unresolved. Per the germline V gene, CDR1 is SEHNR and CDR2 is FQNEAQ (reference sequence). V lost 5 bases and J 5 bases, leaving 16 bases between the germline ends. The CDR3 covers 14 residues. The CDR3 DNA reads as TGTGCCAGCAGCCAGGCACTATTCCCCCACGAGCAGTACTTC. Its protein product is CASSQALFPHEQYF.

This chain joins TRBV15 and TRBJ2-3; 9 positions match TRBD2. This CDR3 comprises 17 residues. Germline CDR1 reads LNHNV; CDR2 reads YYDKDF (reference sequence). Losses at the gene ends were 0 bases for V and 3 bases for J; bases not matched to a gene: 7. The CDR3 loop is CATSRDRVSGRTDTQYF. The CDR3 coding sequence is TGTGCCACCAGCAGAGATCGTGTTAGCGGGAGAACAGATACGCAGTATTTT.

The chain recombines TRBV25-1 with TRBJ2-1, with D maybe TRBD1 (5 bases). Germline values: CDR1 MGHDK, CDR2 SYGVNS. The CDR3 totals 11 residues. Trimming stripped 5 bases from V and 15 bases from J, with 14 bases between. CDR3 bases: TGTGCCAGCAGTAATCTAGACCAGGGGTTCTTC. Encoded protein: CASSNLDQGFF.

The chain recombines TRBV27 with TRBJ2-5, with a tentative D call TRBD2 (5 bases). CDR3 length equals 15 residues. Germline V gives CDR1 MNHEY, CDR2 SMNVEV (reference sequence). V was shortened by 2 bases and J by 3 bases, with 13 bases between the two germline ends. CDR3 amino acids: CASSLQGRGEETQYF. The CDR3 nucleotides are TGTGCCAGCAGTTTACAAGGACGGGGAGAAGAGACCCAGTACTTC.

The chain combines TRBV14 with TRBJ2-7; TRBD2 aligns across 10 bases. Germline V CDR1 and CDR2: SGHDN, FVKESK. Trimming removed 4 bases from V and 2 bases from J; junction bases left unmatched: 5. The CDR3 consists of 15 residues. The CDR3 here is CASSPGLADTYEQYF. The CDR3 bases are TGTGCCAGCAGCCCCGGACTAGCGGACACCTACGAGCAGTACTTC. The full variable domain, rest sourced from reference TRBV14 and TRBJ2-7, is EAGVTQFPSHSVIEKGQTVTLRCDPISGHDNLYWYRRVMGKEIKFLLHFVKESKQDESGMPNNRFLAERTGGTYSTLKVQPAELEDSGVYFCASSPGLADTYEQYFGPGTRLTVT.

The DNA for the CDR3 is TGTGCCTGGAGTCCCACGGGACTCCGCACAGATACGCAGTATTTT. Translated: CAWSPTGLRTDTQYF. The chain couples TRBV30 to TRBJ2-3; D possibly corresponds to TRBD2 (6 bases). Germline CDR1 GTSNPN, CDR2 SVGIG (reference sequence). V was pared by 2 bases and J by 1 base, with 13 bases between. CDR3 length: 15 amino acids.

This clone was seen once. This chain uses TRBV27 with TRBJ2-1, with a tentative D call TRBD1 (6 bases). Germline V gene lookup returns CDR1 MNHEY and CDR2 SMNVEV (reference sequence). CDR3 length: 16 amino acids. Trimming removed 10 bases at V and 4 bases at J, with 23 bases between. The CDR3 spells CATTRVRGSPYNEQFF. The CDR3 DNA sequence: TGTGCCACCACCCGGGTGAGGGGGAGCCCGTACAATGAGCAGTTCTTC.

The CDR3 nucleotides read TGTGCCAGCAGTTACAGCGTCCGATTTAATGAAAAACTGTTTTTT. Translated, it gives CASSYSVRFNEKLFF. The rearrangement links TRBV6-5 to TRBJ1-4; D not resolved. V was trimmed by 2 bases and J by 4 bases, leaving 11 bases between them. The germline V gene encodes CDR1 MNHEY and CDR2 SVGAGI. This CDR3 has 15 amino acids.

The chain links TRBV30 to TRBJ2-1, with D uncertain. The CDR3 is 12 residues long. Germline CDR1 and CDR2: GTSNPN and SVGIG (reference sequence). Trimming removed 2 bases from V and 2 bases from J, with 4 bases in between. The CDR3 region is CAWSPAYNEQFF. CDR3 sequence (DNA): TGTGCCTGGAGTCCCGCCTACAATGAGCAGTTCTTC.

A few counts support this clone. This rearrangement joins TRBV6-1 to TRBJ1-4; no reliable D call. Trimming removed 7 bases at V and 0 bases at J, with 12 bases between. Germline V gene data show CDR1 as MNHNS and CDR2 as SASEGT. This CDR3 has 15 residues. Here the CDR3 reads CASISRFATNEKLFF. CDR3 nucleotide sequence: TGTGCCAGCATATCGAGATTTGCAACTAATGAAAAACTGTTTTTT.

This chain links TRBV15 with TRBJ2-3, with D unresolved. Trimming took 3 bases from V and 4 from J, leaving 8 bases between them. CDR1 is LNHNV, CDR2 YYDKDF, per germline (reference sequence). The CDR3 sequence is 13 residues long. The CDR3 reads CATSSGPADTQYF. In DNA, the CDR3 is TGTGCCACCAGCAGCGGCCCGGCAGATACGCAGTATTTT. Full variable domain (remainder filled in from reference TRBV15 and TRBJ2-3): DAMVIQNPRYQVTQFGKPVTLSCSQTLNHNVMYWYQQKSSQAPKLLFHYYDKDFNNEADTPDNFQSRRPNTSFCFLDIRSPGLGDTAMYLCATSSGPADTQYFGPGTRLTVL.

The V gene is TRBV11-2, the J gene TRBJ1-2; D gene unclear. Per the germline V gene, CDR1 is SGHAT and CDR2 is FQNNGV. The CDR3 is 10 amino acids. Trimming took 6 bases from V and 5 from J, leaving 4 bases between them. CDR3 sequence reads: CASRGYGYTF. Here the CDR3 DNA reads TGTGCCAGCAGGGGGTATGGCTACACCTTC.

The chain combines TRBV19 with TRBJ1-5; the D is unclear. The CDR3 covers 18 residues. Germline loops: CDR1 LNHDA, CDR2 SQIVND (reference sequence). The V gene lost 3 bases and the J gene lost 0 bases, with 18 bases spanning the gap. As DNA, the CDR3 is TGTGCCAGTAGTATTGTTAGGACCGGCCCCTATAGCAATCAGCCCCAGCATTTT. Protein sequence: CASSIVRTGPYSNQPQHF.

The chain carries TRBV27 and TRBJ1-5; D unclear. The CDR3 spans 16 residues. The V end was cut by 3 bases, the J end by 5 bases, with 17 bases between. Germline CDR1 reads MNHEY; CDR2 reads SMNVEV (reference sequence). CDR3 in amino acids: CASSFSPPRSHQPQHF. CDR3 bases: TGTGCCAGCAGTTTTTCTCCGCCACGTAGTCATCAGCCCCAGCATTTT.

The gene calls are TRBV28 and TRBJ1-2, with a possible D match to TRBD1 (5 bases). The CDR3 has 15 amino acids. In germline, CDR1 is MDHEN, CDR2 SYDVKM. Trimming took off 2 bases at V and 6 bases at J, with 16 bases between the two ends. The CDR3: CASSLGLEGRNGYTF. The CDR3 nucleotides are TGTGCCAGCAGTTTAGGTTTAGAGGGACGTAATGGCTACACCTTC.

V usage is TRBV19 and J usage is TRBJ2-7; 11 nucleotides match TRBD2. J gave up 5 bases and V 5 bases, and 8 bases lay outside the gene matches. Germline CDR1 is LNHDA and CDR2 is SQIVND (reference sequence). The CDR3 covers 15 residues. CDR3 sequence (DNA): TGTGCCAGTAGTCAGACTAGCGGGGATCAAAACGAGCAGTACTTC. This translates into CASSQTSGDQNEQYF.

This chain uses TRBV10-3 with TRBJ1-1; 8 positions agree with TRBD1. The V gene end was trimmed by 6 bases and the J gene end by 0 bases; junction bases not matched to a gene: 6. The CDR3 has 15 residues. From germline, CDR1 is ENHRY and CDR2 SYGVKD. The CDR3 DNA follows: TGTGCCATCAGCAACAACAGGGGGATGAACACTGAAGCTTTCTTT. Protein sequence: CAISNNRGMNTEAFF.

The V and J genes are TRBV6-1 and TRBJ2-1; D is ambiguous. This CDR3 region has 15 residues. The V gene lost 2 bases and the J gene lost 0 bases, with 8 bases spanning the gap. Germline CDR1 is MNHNS and CDR2 is SASEGT. The CDR3 bases are TGTGCCAGCAGTGAATTACCGAACTCCTACAATGAGCAGTTCTTC. Translating gives CASSELPNSYNEQFF.